This T cell receptor beta chain was identified in a study of CD8 T cells in ankylosing spondylitis. Broader study findings: A TCR beta motif made of several highly homologous variants seemed typical of ankylosing spondylitis blood. Disease-linked clones reportedly concentrated significantly in matched ankylosing spondylitis synovial fluid. Certain motif variants had earlier appeared in reactive arthritis synovial fluid and blood.

The TCR beta libraries were generated through quantitative 5'-RACE incorporating molecular barcodes. TCRdb re-called the 5' RACE reads through MiXCR, storing one row per CDR3 protein. The profile shows roughly 130,000 distinct CDR3 sequences, 7% to 10% of them singletons. The CDR3 has 11 amino acids. The germline V gene encodes CDR1 SQVTM and CDR2 ANQGSEA. The ends were cut back, 4 bases at V and 0 bases at J, with 3 bases in the middle. The sample holds one count of this clonotype. As yet, its antigen is unknown. Sequencing was carried out using synovial fluid, either unsorted or a sorted T cell fraction (not recorded which). The rearrangement joins TRBV29-1 to TRBJ2-5; D is unresolved. This clonotype originated in a male donor with ankylosing spondylitis. The CDR3 nucleotides are TGCAGCGTTGGGGACCAAGAGACCCAGTACTTC. Amino acid sequence: CSVGDQETQYF.